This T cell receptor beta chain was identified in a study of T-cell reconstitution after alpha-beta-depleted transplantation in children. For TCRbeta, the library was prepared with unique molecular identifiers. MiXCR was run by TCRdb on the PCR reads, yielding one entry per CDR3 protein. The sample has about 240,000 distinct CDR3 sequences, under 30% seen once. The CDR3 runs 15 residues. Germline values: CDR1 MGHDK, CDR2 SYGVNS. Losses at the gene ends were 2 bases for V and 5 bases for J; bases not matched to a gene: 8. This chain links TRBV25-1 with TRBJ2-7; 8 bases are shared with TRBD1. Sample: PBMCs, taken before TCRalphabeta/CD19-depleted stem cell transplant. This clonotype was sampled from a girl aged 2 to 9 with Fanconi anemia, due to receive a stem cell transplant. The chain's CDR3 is CASSEPVAGGHEQYF. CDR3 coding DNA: TGTGCCAGCAGTGAACCGGTAGCAGGGGGCCACGAGCAGTACTTC.